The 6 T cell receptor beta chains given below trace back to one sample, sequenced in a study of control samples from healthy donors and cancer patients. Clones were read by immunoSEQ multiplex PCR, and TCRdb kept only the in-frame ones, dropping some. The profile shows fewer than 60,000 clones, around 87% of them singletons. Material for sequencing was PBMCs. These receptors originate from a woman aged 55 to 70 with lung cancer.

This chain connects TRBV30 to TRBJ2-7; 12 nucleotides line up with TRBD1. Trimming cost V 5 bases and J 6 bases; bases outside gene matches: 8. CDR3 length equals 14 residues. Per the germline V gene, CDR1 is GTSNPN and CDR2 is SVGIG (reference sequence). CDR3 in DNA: TGTGCCTGGGTCTTCGGGACAGGGGGCGGCGAGCAGTACTTC. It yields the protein CAWVFGTGGGEQYF.

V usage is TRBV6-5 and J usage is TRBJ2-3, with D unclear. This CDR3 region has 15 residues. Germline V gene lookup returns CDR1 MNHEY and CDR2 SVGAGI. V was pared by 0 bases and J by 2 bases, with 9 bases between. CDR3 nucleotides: TGTGCCAGCAGTTACTCGAAAGAGAACACAGATACGCAGTATTTT. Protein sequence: CASSYSKENTDTQYF.

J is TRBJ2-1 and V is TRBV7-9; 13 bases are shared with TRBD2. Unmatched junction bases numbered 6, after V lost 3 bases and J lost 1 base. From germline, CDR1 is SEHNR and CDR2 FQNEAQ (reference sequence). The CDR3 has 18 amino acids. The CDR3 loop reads CASSFPTSGGASYNEQFF. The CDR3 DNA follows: TGTGCCAGCAGCTTCCCCACTAGCGGGGGGGCGTCCTACAATGAGCAGTTCTTC.

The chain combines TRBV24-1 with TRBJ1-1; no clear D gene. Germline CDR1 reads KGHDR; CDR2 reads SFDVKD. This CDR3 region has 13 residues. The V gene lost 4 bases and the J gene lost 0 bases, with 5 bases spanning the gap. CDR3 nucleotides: TGTGCCACCAGTGAGCTAATGAACACTGAAGCTTTCTTT. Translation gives CATSELMNTEAFF.

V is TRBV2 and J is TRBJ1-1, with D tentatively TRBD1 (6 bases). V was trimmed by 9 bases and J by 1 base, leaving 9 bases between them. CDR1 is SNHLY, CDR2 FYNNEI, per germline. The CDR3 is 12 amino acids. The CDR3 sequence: CASTGRNTEAFF. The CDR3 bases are TGTGCCAGTACAGGGCGGAACACTGAAGCTTTCTTT.

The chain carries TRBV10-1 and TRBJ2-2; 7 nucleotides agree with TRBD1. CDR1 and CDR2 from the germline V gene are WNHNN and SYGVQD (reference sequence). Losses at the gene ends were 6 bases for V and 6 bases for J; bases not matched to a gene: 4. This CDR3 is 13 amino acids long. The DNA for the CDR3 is TGCGCCAGCAGCGACAGGGTTTCCGGGGAGCTGTTTTTT. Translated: CASSDRVSGELFF.